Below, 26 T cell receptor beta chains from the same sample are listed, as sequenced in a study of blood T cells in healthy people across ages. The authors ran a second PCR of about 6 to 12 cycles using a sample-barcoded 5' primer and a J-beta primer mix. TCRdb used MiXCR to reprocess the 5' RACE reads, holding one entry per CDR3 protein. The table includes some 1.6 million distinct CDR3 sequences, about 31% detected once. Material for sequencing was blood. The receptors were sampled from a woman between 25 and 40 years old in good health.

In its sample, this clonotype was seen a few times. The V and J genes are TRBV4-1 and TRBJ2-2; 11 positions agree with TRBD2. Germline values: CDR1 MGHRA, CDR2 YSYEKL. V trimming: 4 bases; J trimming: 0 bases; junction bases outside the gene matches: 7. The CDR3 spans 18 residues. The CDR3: CASSRGLAGGTNTGELFF. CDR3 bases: TGCGCCAGCAGCCGGGGGCTAGCGGGAGGAACGAACACCGGGGAGCTGTTTTTT.

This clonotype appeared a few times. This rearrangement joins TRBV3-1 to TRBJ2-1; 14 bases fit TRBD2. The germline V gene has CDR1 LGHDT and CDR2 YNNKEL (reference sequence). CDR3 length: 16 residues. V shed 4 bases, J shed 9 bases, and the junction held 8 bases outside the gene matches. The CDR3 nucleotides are TGTGCCAGCAGCCCTATCGGGACTAGCGGGAGCGGTGAGCAGTTCTTC. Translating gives CASSPIGTSGSGEQFF.

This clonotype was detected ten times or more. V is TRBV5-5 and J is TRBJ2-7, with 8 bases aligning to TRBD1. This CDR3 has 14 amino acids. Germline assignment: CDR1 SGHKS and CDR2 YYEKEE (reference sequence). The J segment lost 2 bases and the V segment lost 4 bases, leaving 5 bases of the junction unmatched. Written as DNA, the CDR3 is TGTGCCAGCAGCCCACAGGGGGTCCCCTACGAGCAGTACTTC. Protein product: CASSPQGVPYEQYF.

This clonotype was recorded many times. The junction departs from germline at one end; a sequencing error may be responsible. CDR3 sequence reads: CASSPFLGEQFF. The CDR3 DNA reads as TGCGCCAGCAGCCCCTTCCTGGGGGAGCAGTTCTTC. V usage is TRBV27 and J usage is TRBJ2-1; D call uncertain. Germline lookup yields CDR1 MNHEY and CDR2 SMNVEV (reference sequence). The CDR3 is 12 amino acids.

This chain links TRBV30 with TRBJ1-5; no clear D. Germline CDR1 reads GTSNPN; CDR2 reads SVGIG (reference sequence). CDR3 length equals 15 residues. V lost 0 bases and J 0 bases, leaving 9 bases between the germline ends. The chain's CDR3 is CAWSVRRDSNQPQHF. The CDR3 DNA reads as TGTGCCTGGAGTGTGCGTAGGGATAGCAATCAGCCCCAGCATTTT.

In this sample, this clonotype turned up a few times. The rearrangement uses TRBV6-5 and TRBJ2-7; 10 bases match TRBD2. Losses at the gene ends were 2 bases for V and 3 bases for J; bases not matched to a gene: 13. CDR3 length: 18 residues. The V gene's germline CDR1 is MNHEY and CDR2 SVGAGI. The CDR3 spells CASSYRTSLAGANYEQYF. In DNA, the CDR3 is TGTGCCAGCAGTTACCGGACGAGTCTAGCGGGAGCAAACTACGAGCAGTACTTC.

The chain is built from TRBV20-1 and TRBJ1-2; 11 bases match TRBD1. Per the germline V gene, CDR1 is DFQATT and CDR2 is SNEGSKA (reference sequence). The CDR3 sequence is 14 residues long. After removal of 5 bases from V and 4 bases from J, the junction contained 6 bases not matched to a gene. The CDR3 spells CSAPPGTGGYGYTF. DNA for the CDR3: TGCAGTGCTCCTCCAGGGACAGGGGGCTATGGCTACACCTTC.

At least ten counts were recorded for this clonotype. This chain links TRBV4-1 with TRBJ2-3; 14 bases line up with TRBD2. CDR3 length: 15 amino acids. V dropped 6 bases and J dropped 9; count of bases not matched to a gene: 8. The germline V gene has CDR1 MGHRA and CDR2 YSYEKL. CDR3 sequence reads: CASSRLAGGPGTQYF. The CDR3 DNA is TGCGCCAGCAGTCGACTAGCGGGGGGGCCGGGGACGCAGTATTTT.

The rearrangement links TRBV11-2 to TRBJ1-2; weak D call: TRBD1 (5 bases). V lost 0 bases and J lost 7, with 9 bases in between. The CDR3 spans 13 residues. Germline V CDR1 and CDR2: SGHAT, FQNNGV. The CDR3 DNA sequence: TGTGCCAGCAGCTTAGATAAGGGGCTTGGCTACACCTTC. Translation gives CASSLDKGLGYTF.

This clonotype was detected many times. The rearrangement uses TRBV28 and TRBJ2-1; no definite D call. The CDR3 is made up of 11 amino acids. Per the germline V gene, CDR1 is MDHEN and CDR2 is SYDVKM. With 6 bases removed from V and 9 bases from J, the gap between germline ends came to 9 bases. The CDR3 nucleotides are TGTGCCAGCAGCTTGAGTTCTGAGCAGTTCTTC. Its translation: CASSLSSEQFF. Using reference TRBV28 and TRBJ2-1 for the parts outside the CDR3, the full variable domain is DVKVTQSSRYLVKRTGEKVFLECVQDMDHENMFWYRQDPGLGLRLIYFSYDVKMKEKGDIPEGYSVSREKKERFSLILESASTNQTSMYLCASSLSSEQFFGPGTRLTVL.

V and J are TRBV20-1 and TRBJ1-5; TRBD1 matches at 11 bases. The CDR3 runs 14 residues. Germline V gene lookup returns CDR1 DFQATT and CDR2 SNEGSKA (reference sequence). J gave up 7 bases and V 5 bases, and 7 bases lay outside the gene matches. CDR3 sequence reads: CSASGTGGRQPQHF. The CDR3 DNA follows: TGCAGTGCTTCCGGGACAGGGGGTAGGCAGCCCCAGCATTTT.

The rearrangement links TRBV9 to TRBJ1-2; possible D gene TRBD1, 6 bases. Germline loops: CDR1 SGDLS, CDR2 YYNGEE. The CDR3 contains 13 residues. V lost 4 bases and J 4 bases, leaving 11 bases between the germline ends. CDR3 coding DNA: TGTGCCAGCAGCATGACAGGACTCTATGGCTACACCTTC. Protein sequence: CASSMTGLYGYTF.

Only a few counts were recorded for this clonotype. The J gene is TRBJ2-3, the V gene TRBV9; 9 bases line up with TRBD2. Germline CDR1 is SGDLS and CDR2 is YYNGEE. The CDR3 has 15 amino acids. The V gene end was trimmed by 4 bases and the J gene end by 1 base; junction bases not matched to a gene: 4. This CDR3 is CASSWREGGTDTQYF. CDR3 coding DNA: TGTGCCAGCAGCTGGCGGGAGGGGGGCACAGATACGCAGTATTTT.

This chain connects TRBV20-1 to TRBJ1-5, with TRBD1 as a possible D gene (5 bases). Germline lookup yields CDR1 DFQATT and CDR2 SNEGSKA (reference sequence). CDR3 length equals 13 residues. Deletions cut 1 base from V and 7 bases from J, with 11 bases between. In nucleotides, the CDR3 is TGCAGTGCTAGAGGCCAGGGAAGACAGCCCCAGCATTTT. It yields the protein CSARGQGRQPQHF.

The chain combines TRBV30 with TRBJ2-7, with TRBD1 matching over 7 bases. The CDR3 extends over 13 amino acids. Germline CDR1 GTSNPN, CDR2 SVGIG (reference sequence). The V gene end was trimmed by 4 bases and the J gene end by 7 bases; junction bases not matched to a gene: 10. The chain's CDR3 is CAWKAQGTEEQYF. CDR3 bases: TGTGCCTGGAAAGCACAGGGGACGGAAGAGCAGTACTTC.

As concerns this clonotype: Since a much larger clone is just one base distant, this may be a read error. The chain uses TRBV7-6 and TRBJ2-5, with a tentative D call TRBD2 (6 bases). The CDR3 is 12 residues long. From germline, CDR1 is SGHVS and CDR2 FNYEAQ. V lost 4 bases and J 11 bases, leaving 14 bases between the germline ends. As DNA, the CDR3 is TGTGCCAGCAGCTCACATCATGGGGGGCAGTACTTC. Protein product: CASSSHHGGQYF.

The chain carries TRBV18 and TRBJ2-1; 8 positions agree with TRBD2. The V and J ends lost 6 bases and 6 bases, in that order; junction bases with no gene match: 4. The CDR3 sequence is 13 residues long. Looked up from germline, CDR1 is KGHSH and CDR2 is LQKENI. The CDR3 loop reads CASSHGLANEQFF. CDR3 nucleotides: TGTGCCAGCTCGCATGGACTAGCCAATGAGCAGTTCTTC.

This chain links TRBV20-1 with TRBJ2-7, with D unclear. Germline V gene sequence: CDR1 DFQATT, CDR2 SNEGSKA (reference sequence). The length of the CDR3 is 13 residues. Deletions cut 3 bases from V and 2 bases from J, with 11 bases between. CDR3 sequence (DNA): TGCAGTGCTAGGGAGAGCCAAGCCTACGAGCAGTACTTC. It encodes CSARESQAYEQYF.

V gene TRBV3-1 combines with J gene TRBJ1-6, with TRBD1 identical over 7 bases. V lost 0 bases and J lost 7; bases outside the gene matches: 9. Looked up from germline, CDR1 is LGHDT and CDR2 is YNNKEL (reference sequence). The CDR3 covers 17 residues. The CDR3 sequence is CASSQDKGARRNSPLHF. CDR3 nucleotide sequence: TGTGCCAGCAGCCAAGATAAGGGGGCTAGGAGAAATTCACCCCTCCACTTT.

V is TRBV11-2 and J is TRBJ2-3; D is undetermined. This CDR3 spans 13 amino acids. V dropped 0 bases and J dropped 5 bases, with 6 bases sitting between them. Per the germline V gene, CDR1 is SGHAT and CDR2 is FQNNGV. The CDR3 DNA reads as TGTGCCAGCAGCTTAGATCGACTAGATACGCAGTATTTT. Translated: CASSLDRLDTQYF.

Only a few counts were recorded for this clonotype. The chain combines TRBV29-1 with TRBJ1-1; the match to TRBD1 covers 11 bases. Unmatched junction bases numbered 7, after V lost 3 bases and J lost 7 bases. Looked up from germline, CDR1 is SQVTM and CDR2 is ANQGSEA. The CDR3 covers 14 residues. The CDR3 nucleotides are TGCAGCGTTGATTTGGGACAGGGGGAAGGTGAAGCTTTCTTT. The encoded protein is CSVDLGQGEGEAFF.

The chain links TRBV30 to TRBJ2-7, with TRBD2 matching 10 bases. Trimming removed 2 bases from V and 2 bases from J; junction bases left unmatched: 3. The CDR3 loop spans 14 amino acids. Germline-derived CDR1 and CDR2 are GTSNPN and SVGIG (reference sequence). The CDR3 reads CAWSITSGTYEQYF. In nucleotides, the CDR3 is TGTGCCTGGAGTATCACTAGCGGGACCTACGAGCAGTACTTC.

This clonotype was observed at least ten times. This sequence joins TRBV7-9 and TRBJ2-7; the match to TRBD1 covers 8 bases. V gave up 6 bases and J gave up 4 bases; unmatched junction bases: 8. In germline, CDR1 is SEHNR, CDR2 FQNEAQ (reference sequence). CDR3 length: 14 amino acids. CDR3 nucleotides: TGTGCCAGCAGTTCTGACAGGGGCGCGTACGAGCAGTACTTC. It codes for CASSSDRGAYEQYF.

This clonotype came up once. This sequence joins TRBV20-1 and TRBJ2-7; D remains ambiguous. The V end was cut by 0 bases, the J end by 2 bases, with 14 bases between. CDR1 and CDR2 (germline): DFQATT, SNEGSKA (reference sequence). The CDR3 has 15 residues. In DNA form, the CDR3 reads TGCAGTGCTAGAGATTACCGGACCCATACCTACGAGCAGTACTTC. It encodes CSARDYRTHTYEQYF.

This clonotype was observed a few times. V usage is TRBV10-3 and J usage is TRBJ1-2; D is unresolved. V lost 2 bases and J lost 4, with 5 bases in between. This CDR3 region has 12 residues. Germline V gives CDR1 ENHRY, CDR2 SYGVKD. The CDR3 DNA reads TGTGCCATCAGTGAGGGGAGCTATGGCTACACCTTC. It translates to CAISEGSYGYTF.

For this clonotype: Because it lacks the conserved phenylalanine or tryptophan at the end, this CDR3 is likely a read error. CDR3 sequence: CASSYRGANYGYTC. CDR3 nucleotide sequence: TGTGCCAGCAGTTACAGGGGGGCCAACTATGGCTACACCTGC. The chain combines TRBV2 with TRBJ1-2, with TRBD1 matching over 8 bases. Losses at the gene ends were 5 bases for V and 2 bases for J; bases not matched to a gene: 4. The CDR3 totals 14 residues. The germline V gene encodes CDR1 SNHLY and CDR2 FYNNEI.